The clone carrying this T cell receptor beta chain turned up a few times. The data belong to a study of blood T cell repertoires in COVID-19. Study details: Samples of COVID-19 (acute and convalescent) were obtained from the United States, Italy and Spain.

Assay: immunoSEQ multiplex PCR; the TCRdb copy retains only in-frame clones and omits some. The sample yields hundreds of thousands of clones, more than 70% seen once. Patients from Seattle were sampled longitudinally, starting during active infection. V shed 5 bases and J 7 bases; nucleotides not matched to a gene: 5. CDR1 and CDR2 (germline): MNHEY, SMNVEV (reference sequence). CDR3 length: 13 residues. The material sequenced was peripheral blood. This clonotype was sampled from a woman in her forties or fifties with COVID-19, enrolled during active disease. V gene TRBV27 combines with J gene TRBJ1-2; TRBD1 aligns across 9 bases. For the CDR3, the DNA is TGTGCCAGCAGTCAAGGACAGGGGACTGGCTACACCTTC. It translates to CASSQGQGTGYTF.